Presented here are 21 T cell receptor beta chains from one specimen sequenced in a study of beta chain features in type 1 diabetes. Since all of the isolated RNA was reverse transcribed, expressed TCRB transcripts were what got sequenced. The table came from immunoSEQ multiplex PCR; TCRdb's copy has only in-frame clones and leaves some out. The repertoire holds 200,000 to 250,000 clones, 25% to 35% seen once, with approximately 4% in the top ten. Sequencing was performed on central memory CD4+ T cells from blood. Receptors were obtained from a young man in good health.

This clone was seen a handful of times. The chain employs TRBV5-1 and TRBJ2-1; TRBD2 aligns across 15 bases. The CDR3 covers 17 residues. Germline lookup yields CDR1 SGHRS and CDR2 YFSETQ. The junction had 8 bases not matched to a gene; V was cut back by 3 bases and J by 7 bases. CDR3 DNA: TGCGCCAGCAGCTGGGGTGCCGGGACTAGCGGGAGGAATGAGCAGTTCTTC. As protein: CASSWGAGTSGRNEQFF.

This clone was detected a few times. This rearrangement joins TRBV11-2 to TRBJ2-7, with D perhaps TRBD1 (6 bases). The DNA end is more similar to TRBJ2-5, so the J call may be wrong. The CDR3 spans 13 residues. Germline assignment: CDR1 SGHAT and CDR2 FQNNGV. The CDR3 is CASSLDIQGTQYF. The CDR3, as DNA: TGTGCCAGCAGCTTAGATATACAGGGGACCCAGTACTTC.

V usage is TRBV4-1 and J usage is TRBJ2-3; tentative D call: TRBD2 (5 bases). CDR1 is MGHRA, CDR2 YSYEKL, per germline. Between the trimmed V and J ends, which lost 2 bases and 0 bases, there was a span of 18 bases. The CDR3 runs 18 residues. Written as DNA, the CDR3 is TGCGCCAGCAGCCAATTAGGAGGTCTTCGCTCTAGCACAGATACGCAGTATTTT. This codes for CASSQLGGLRSSTDTQYF.

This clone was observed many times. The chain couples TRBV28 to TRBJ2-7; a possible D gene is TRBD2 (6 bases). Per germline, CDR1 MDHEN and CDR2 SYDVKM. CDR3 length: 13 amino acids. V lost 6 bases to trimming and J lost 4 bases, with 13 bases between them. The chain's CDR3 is CASRPTGRYEQYF. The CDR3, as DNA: TGTGCCAGCAGGCCCACGGGGAGGTACGAGCAGTACTTC.

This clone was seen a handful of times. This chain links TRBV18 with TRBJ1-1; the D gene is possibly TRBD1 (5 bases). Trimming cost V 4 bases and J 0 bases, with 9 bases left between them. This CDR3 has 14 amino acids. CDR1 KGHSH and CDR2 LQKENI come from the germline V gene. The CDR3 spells CASSHRTLNTEAFF. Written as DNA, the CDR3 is TGTGCCAGCTCACACAGGACATTGAACACTGAAGCTTTCTTT.

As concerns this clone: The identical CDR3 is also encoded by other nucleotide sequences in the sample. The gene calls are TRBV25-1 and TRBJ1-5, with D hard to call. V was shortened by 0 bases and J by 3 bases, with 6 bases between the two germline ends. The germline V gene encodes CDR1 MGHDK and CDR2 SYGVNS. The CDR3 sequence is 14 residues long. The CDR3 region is CASSEYRDNQPQHF. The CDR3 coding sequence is TGTGCCAGCAGTGAATACCGAGACAATCAGCCCCAGCATTTT.

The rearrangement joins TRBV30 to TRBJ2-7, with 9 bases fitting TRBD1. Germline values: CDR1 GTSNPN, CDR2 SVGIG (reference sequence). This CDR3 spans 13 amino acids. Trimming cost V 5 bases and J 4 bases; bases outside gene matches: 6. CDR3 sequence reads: CAWATGGRYEQYF. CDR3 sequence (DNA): TGTGCCTGGGCGACAGGGGGGCGGTACGAGCAGTACTTC.

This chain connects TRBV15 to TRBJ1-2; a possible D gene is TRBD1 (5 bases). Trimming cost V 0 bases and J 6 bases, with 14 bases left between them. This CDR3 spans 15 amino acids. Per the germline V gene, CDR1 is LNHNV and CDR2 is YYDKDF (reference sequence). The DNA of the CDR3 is TGTGCCACCAGCAGAGAGGGGCCAGGGATACATGGCTACACCTTC. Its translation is CATSREGPGIHGYTF.

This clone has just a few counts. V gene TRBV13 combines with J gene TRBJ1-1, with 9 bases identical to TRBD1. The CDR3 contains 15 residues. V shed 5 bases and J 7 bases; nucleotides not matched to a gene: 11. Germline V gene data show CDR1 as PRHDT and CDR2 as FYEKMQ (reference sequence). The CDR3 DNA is TGTGCCAGCAGCCCTAATACAGGGGGCATAGGTGAAGCTTTCTTT. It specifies CASSPNTGGIGEAFF.

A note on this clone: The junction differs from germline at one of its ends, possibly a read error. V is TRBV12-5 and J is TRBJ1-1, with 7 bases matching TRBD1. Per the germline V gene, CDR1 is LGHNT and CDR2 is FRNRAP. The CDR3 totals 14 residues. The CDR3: CASDQGQTYTEVFF. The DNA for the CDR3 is TGTGCTAGTGATCAGGGACAGACTTACACTGAAGTTTTCTTT.

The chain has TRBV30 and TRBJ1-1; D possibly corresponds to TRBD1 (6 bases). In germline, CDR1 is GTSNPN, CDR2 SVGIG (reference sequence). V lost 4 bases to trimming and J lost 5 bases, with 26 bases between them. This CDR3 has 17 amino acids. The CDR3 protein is CAWTRRGGAGSETEAFF. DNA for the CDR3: TGTGCCTGGACCCGTAGGGGGGGCGCCGGGTCGGAAACTGAAGCTTTCTTT. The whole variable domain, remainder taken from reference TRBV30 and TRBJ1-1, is SQTIHQWPATLVQPVGSPLSLECTVEGTSNPNLYWYRQAAGRGLQLLFYSVGIGQISSEVPQNLSASRPQDRQFILSSKKLLLSDSGFYLCAWTRRGGAGSETEAFFGQGTRLTVV.

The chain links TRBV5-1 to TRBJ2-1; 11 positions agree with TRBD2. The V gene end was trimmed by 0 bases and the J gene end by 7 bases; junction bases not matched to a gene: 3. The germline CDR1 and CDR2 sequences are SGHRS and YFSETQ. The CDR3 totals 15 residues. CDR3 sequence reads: CASSLDSGRGNEQFF. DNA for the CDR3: TGCGCCAGCAGCTTGGATAGCGGGAGGGGGAATGAGCAGTTCTTC.

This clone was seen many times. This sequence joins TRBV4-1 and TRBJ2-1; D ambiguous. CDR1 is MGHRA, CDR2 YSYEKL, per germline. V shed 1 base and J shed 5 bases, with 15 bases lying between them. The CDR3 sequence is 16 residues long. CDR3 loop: CASSQVDLIVNNEQFF. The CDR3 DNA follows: TGCGCCAGCAGCCAAGTGGATCTTATTGTCAACAATGAGCAGTTCTTC.

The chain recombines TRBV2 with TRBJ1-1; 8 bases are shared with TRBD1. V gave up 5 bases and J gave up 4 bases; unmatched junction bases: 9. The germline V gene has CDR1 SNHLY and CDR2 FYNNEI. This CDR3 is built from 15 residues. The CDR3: CASSSDRGRGTEAFF. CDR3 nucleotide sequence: TGTGCCAGCAGTTCCGACAGGGGCCGCGGCACTGAAGCTTTCTTT.

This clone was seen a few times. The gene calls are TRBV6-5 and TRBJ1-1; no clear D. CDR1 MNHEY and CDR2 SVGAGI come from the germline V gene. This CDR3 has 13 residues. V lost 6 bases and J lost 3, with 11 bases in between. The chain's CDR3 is CASRGYQDTEAFF. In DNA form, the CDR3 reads TGTGCCAGCAGAGGTTATCAGGACACTGAAGCTTTCTTT.

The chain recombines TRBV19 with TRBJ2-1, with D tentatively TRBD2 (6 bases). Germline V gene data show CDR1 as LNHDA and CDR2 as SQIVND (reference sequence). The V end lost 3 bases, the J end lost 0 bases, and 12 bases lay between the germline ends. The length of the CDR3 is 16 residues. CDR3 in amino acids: CASSISGTFSYNEQFF. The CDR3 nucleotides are TGTGCCAGTAGTATCTCCGGGACTTTCTCCTACAATGAGCAGTTCTTC.

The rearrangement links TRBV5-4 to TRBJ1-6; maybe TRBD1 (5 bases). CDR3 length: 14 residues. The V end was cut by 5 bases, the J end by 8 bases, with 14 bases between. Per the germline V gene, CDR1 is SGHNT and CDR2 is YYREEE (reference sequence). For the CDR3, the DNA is TGTGCCAGCAGGACCGGGACGGAACATTCACCCCTCCACTTT. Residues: CASRTGTEHSPLHF. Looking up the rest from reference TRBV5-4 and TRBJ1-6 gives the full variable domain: ETGVTQSPTHLIKTRGQQVTLRCSSQSGHNTVSWYQQALGQGPQFIFQYYREEENGRGNFPPRFSGLQFPNYSSELNVNALELDDSALYLCASRTGTEHSPLHFGNGTRLTVT.

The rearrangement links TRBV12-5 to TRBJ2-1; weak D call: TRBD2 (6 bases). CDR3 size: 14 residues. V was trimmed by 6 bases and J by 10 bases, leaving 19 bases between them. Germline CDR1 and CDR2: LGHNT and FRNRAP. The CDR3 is CASGTLGAGGEQFF. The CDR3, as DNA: TGTGCTAGTGGAACCCTAGGGGCCGGGGGAGAGCAGTTCTTC.

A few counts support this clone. Written as DNA, the CDR3 is TGTGCCAGCAGCCCCTTCGTGGGACAGCATAATTCACCCCTCCACTTT. Protein: CASSPFVGQHNSPLHF. This rearrangement joins TRBV7-9 to TRBJ1-6; 7 bases fit TRBD1. Germline lookup yields CDR1 SEHNR and CDR2 FQNEAQ (reference sequence). The CDR3 runs 16 residues. V lost 5 bases to trimming and J lost 5 bases; unmatched junction nucleotides: 9.

The CDR3 nucleotides are TGTGCCAGCAGCTCTAGGAGGAGCGGGAAAGAGACCCAGTACTTC. Amino acid sequence: CASSSRRSGKETQYF. This rearrangement joins TRBV7-2 to TRBJ2-5; 7 nucleotides agree with TRBD2. This CDR3 has 15 amino acids. The V and J ends lost 4 bases and 3 bases, in that order; junction bases with no gene match: 8. Germline V gene lookup returns CDR1 SGHTA and CDR2 FQGNSA.

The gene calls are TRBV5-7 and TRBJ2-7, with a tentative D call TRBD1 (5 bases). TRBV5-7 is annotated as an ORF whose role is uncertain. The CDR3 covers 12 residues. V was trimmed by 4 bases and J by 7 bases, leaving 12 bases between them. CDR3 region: CASSLDKVEQYF. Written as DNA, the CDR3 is TGTGCCAGCAGCCTGGACAAAGTAGAGCAGTACTTC.